This T cell receptor (beta chain) emerged from a study of T cell responses to AZD1222 COVID-19 vaccine. General observations from the study: Across the whole spike, CD4 TCRs peaked at regions 160-218 and 743-854. Possibly, clonal diversity was underestimated; donors were largely white British and included more females. A reported finding is that nearly half of spike-specific TCRs target unmutated variant regions.

To note about this clone: Its target is unknown.

The length of the CDR3 is 15 residues. V shed 4 bases, J shed 7 bases, and the junction held 4 bases outside the gene matches. CDR1 and CDR2 (germline): LNHDA, SQIVND (reference sequence). Here immunoSEQ multiplex PCR was the method, and the copy in TCRdb shows in-frame clones only, minus some. The data show some 79,000 clones, around 80% seen once. This chain connects TRBV19 to TRBJ2-1; 13 positions agree with TRBD2. The clonotype was recovered from an adult who received the AZD1222 COVID-19 vaccine. The sequencing used peripheral blood, collected 28 days after the second AZD1222 dose. The CDR3 protein is CASSRTSGRGNEQFF. The CDR3 nucleotides read TGTGCCAGTAGTAGGACTAGCGGGAGAGGAAATGAGCAGTTCTTC.